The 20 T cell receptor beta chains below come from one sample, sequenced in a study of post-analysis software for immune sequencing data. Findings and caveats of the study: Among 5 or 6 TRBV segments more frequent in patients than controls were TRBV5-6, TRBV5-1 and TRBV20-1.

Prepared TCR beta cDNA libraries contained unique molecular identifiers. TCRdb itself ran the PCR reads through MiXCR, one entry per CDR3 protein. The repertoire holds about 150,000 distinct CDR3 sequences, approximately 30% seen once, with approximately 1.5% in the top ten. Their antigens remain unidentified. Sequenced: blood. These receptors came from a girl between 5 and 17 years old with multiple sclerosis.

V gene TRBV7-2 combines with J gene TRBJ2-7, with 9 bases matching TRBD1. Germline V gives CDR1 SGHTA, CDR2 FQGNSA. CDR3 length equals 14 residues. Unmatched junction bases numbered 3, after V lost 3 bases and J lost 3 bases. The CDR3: CASSLGTGNYEQYF. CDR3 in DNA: TGTGCCAGCAGCTTGGGGACAGGGAACTACGAGCAGTACTTC.

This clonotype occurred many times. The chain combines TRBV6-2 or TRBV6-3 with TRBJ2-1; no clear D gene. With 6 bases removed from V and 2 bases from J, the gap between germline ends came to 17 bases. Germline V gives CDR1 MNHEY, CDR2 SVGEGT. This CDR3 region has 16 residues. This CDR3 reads CASRSVVTGPYNEQFF. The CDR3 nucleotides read TGTGCCAGCAGATCCGTCGTGACGGGTCCCTACAATGAGCAGTTCTTC.

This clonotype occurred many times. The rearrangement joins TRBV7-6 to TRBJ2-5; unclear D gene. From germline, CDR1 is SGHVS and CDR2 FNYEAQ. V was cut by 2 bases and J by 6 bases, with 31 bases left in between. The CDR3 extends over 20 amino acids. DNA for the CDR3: TGTGCCAGCAGCTTATGGGTTGAGGAGAAGGTAGCTACGTTTCAAAAGACCCAGTACTTC. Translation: CASSLWVEEKVATFQKTQYF.

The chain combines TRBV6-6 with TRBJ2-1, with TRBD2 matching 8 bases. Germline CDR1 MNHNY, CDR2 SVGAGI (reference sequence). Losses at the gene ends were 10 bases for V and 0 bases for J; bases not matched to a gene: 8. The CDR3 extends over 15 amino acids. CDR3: CAITWAGGSYNEQFF. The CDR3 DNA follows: TGTGCCATTACGTGGGCGGGAGGCTCCTACAATGAGCAGTTCTTC.

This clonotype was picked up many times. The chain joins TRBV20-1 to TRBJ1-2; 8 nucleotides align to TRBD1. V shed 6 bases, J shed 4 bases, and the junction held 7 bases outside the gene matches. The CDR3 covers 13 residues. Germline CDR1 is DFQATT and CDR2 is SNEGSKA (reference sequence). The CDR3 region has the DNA TGCAGTGCGTATCGGACAGGGCCCTATGGCTACACCTTC. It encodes CSAYRTGPYGYTF.

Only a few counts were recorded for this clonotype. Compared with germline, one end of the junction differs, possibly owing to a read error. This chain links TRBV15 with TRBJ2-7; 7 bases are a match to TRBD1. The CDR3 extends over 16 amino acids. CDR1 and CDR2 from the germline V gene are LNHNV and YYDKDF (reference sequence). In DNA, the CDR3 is TGTGCCACCGGCAGAGATGTGGCAGGGGGTTACTACGAGCAGTACTTC. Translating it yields CATGRDVAGGYYEQYF.

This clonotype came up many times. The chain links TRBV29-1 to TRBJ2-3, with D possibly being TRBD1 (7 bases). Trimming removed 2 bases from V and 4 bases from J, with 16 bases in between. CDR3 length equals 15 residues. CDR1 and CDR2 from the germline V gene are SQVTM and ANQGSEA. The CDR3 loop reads CSVEQGEVAADTQYF. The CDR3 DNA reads TGCAGCGTTGAACAGGGGGAGGTGGCTGCAGATACGCAGTATTTT.

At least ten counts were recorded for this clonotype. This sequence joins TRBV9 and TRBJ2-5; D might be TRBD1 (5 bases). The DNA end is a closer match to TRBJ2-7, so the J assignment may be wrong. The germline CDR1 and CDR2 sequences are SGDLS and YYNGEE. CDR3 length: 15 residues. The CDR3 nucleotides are TGTGCCAGCAGCGTAGTCGGTGGTGGGCAGGGCGAGCAGTACTTC. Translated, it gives CASSVVGGGQGEQYF.

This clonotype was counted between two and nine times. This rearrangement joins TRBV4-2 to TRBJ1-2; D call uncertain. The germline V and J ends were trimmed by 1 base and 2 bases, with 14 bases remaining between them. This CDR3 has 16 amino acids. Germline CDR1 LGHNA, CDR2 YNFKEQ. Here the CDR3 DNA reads TGTGCCAGCAGCCAAGGGGATGGGGTCGTGAACTATGGCTACACCTTC. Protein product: CASSQGDGVVNYGYTF.

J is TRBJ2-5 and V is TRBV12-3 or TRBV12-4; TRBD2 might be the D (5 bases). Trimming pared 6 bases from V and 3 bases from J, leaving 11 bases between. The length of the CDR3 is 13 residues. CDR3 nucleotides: TGTGCCAGCAGCCGGGAAGGGAAAGAGACCCAGTACTTC. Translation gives CASSREGKETQYF.

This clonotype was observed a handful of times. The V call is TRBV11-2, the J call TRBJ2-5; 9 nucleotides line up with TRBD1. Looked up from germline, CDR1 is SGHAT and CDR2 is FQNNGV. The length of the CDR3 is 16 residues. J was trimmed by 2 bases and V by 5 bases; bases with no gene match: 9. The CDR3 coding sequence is TGTGCCAGCAGCCCGACAGGGGGGTTTAGTCAAGAGACCCAGTACTTC. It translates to CASSPTGGFSQETQYF.

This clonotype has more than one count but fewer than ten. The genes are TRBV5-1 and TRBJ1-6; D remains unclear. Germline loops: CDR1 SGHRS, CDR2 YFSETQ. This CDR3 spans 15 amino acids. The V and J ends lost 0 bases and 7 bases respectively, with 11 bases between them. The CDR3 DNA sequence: TGCGCCAGCAGCTTGGAGCATCCGGGAAATTCACCCCTCCACTTT. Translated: CASSLEHPGNSPLHF.

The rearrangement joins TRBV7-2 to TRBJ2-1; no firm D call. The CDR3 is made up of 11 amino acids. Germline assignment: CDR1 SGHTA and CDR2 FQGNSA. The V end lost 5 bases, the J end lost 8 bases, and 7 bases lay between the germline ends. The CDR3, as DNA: TGTGCCAGCAGCGAAAAATATGAGCAGTTCTTC. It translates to CASSEKYEQFF.

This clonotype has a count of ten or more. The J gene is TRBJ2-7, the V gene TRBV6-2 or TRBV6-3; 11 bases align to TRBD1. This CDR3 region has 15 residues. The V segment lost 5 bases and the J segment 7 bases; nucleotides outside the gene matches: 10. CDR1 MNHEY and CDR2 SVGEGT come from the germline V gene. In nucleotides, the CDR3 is TGTGCCAGCAGTCTTAGTGGACAGGGGGCGCGTGAGCAGTACTTC. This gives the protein CASSLSGQGAREQYF.

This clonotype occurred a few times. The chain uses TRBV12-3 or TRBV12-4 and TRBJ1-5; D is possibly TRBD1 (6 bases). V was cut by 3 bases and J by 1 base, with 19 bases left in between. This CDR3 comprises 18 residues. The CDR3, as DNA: TGTGCCAGCAGTTTGGTTCGGGGACATCCTATAAGCAATCAGCCCCAGCATTTT. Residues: CASSLVRGHPISNQPQHF.

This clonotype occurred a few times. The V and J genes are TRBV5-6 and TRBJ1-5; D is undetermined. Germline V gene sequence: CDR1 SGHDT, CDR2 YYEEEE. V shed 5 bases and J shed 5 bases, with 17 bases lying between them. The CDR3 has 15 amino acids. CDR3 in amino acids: CASRRGSSPYQPQHF. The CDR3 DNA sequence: TGTGCCAGCAGGAGAGGGTCCAGCCCTTATCAGCCCCAGCATTTT. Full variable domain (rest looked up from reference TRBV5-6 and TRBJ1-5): DAGVTQSPTHLIKTRGQQVTLRCSPKSGHDTVSWYQQALGQGPQFIFQYYEEEERQRGNFPDRFSGHQFPNYSSELNVNALLLGDSALYLCASRRGSSPYQPQHFGDGTRLSIL.

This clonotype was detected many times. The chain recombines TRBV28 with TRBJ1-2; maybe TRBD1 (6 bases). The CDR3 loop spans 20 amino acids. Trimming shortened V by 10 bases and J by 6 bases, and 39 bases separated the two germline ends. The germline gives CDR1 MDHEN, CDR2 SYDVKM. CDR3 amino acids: CATQLVLQRSGTPKKNGYTF. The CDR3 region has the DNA TGTGCCACCCAACTAGTCCTTCAACGCAGCGGGACACCTAAAAAAAATGGCTACACCTTC.

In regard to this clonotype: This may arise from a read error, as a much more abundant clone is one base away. The CDR3 region is CASSLYGDTQYF. The CDR3 region has the DNA TGTGCCAGCAGTTTATATGGGGATACGCAGTATTTT. The rearrangement uses TRBV12-3 or TRBV12-4 and TRBJ2-3; no reliable D call. The ends were cut back, 2 bases at V and 6 bases at J, with 6 bases in the middle. The length of the CDR3 is 12 residues.

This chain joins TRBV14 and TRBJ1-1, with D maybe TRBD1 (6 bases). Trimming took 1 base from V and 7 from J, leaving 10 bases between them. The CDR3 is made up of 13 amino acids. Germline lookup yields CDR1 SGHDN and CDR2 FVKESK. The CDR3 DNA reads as TGTGCCAGCAGCCAAGTAAGCAGGGGTGAAGCTTTCTTT. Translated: CASSQVSRGEAFF.

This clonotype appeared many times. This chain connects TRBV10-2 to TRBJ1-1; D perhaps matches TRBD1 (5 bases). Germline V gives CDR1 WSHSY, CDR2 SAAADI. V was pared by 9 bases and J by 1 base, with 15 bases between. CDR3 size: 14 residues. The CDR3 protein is CASQVRDPNTEAFF. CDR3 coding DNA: TGCGCCAGTCAAGTCCGGGACCCGAACACTGAAGCTTTCTTT.